This section outlines one T cell receptor (beta chain) sequence together with its context. Its antigen is not identified. This sample is part of a study of cytomegalovirus exposure and HLA in healthy donors. Germline V lookup: CDR1 LNHDA, CDR2 SQIVND (reference sequence). This CDR3 comprises 14 residues. V was pared by 3 bases and J by 0 bases, with 1 base of the junction left unmatched. PCR amplification relied on 60 Vbeta primers (plus 13 Jbeta primers). Generated by immunoSEQ multiplex PCR, the TCRdb table keeps only in-frame clones and is missing some. Of around 100,000 clones detected, about 73% appear once; the ten largest clones hold roughly 4.5%. Whole-study findings and limits: Researchers reportedly found TCR beta sequences accurately predicted most subjects' HLA-A and HLA-B alleles. Later examination showed HLA-associated TCR beta chains had greater clonal expansion than equally common others.

The source is a middle-aged woman in good health and CMV-seropositive. The chain joins TRBV19 to TRBJ1-1, with TRBD1 identical over 7 bases. The sequenced sample was PBMCs. DNA for the CDR3: TGTGCCAGTAGTATGGGACAGTTGAACACTGAAGCTTTCTTT. This encodes CASSMGQLNTEAFF.